The 22 T cell receptor beta chains in this list originate from one sample, sequenced in a study of blood T cell repertoires in COVID-19. Generated by immunoSEQ multiplex PCR, the TCRdb table keeps only in-frame clones and is missing some. The repertoire has roughly 180,000 clones, 75% to 85% of them found once; the top ten carry roughly 12%. Sequences were obtained from PBMCs or T cells enriched from blood (not recorded which). These receptors all come from a man aged 40-55 years who had recovered from COVID-19.

A single count supports this clone. This chain connects TRBV5-1 to TRBJ1-4, with unresolved D. Between the trimmed V and J ends, which lost 3 bases and 4 bases, there was a span of 19 bases. CDR3 length: 17 residues. CDR1 SGHRS and CDR2 YFSETQ come from the germline V gene. The CDR3 region has the DNA TGCGCCAGCAGCTCCCTCCCCGGGTCGTCATATAATGAAAAACTGTTTTTT. As protein: CASSSLPGSSYNEKLFF.

In its sample, this clone was seen once. V usage is TRBV10-3 and J usage is TRBJ2-1; TRBD2 matches at 7 bases. Losses at the gene ends were 6 bases for V and 8 bases for J; bases not matched to a gene: 13. The CDR3 is made up of 15 amino acids. Germline V gene lookup returns CDR1 ENHRY and CDR2 SYGVKD. CDR3 amino acids: CAIRGGTGTTDEQFF. CDR3 in DNA: TGTGCCATCAGGGGGGGTACCGGGACTACGGATGAGCAGTTCTTC.

This rearrangement joins TRBV6-1 to TRBJ2-6; D unclear. The CDR3 sequence is 15 residues long. Between the trimmed V and J ends, which lost 3 bases and 4 bases, there was a span of 10 bases. CDR1 MNHNS and CDR2 SASEGT come from the germline V gene. The CDR3 is CASSEVALGANVLTF. The CDR3 coding sequence is TGTGCCAGCAGTGAGGTTGCGTTAGGGGCCAACGTCCTGACTTTC.

This clone was observed a few times. The rearrangement joins TRBV23-1 to TRBJ1-1, with a possible D match to TRBD1 (5 bases). TRBV23-1 is marked as an open reading frame, function uncertain. There are 12 residues in the CDR3. The V and J ends lost 10 bases and 7 bases respectively, with 16 bases between them. The CDR3 DNA follows: TGCGCCACCTTTCGGGGGGTGCTTGAAGCTTTCTTT. Its protein product is CATFRGVLEAFF.

This chain links TRBV6-1 with TRBJ1-3; D call uncertain. Germline CDR1 is MNHNS and CDR2 is SASEGT. The V end was cut by 0 bases, the J end by 0 bases, with 12 bases between. This CDR3 region has 17 residues. The CDR3, as DNA: TGTGCCAGCAGTGAAGCGATCGGGGAGAGCTCTGGAAACACCATATATTTT. Residues: CASSEAIGESSGNTIYF.

J is TRBJ2-5 and V is TRBV19, with D hard to call. The CDR3 contains 12 residues. From germline, CDR1 is LNHDA and CDR2 SQIVND (reference sequence). The V and J ends lost 3 bases and 5 bases respectively, with 7 bases between them. This CDR3 is CASSMRSETQYF. DNA of the CDR3: TGTGCCAGTAGTATGAGGTCTGAGACCCAGTACTTC. Filled out from reference TRBV19 and TRBJ2-5, the complete variable domain reads DGGITQSPKYLFRKEGQNVTLSCEQNLNHDAMYWYRQDPGQGLRLIYYSQIVNDFQKGDIAEGYSVSREKKESFPLTVTSAQKNPTAFYLCASSMRSETQYFGPGTRLLVL.

This chain joins TRBV4-2 and TRBJ1-2; weak D call: TRBD1 (5 bases). V shed 4 bases and J shed 2 bases, with 14 bases lying between them. The germline gives CDR1 LGHNA, CDR2 YNFKEQ. This CDR3 region has 15 residues. CDR3 protein: CASSPDDSPNYGYTF. CDR3 sequence (DNA): TGTGCCAGCAGCCCGGATGACAGTCCCAACTATGGCTACACCTTC.

The V call is TRBV7-6, the J call TRBJ1-6, with unresolved D. This CDR3 has 17 residues. Germline V gene data show CDR1 as SGHVS and CDR2 as FNYEAQ. Trimming left V 0 bases short and J 10 bases short, with 19 bases between. CDR3 sequence: CASSLAARGFERSPLHF. The CDR3 region has the DNA TGTGCCAGCAGCTTAGCGGCGCGGGGTTTTGAAAGATCACCCCTCCACTTT.

V gene TRBV7-3 combines with J gene TRBJ2-1; 7 nucleotides line up with TRBD2. The CDR3 has 15 residues. V was clipped by 5 bases and J by 0 bases; unmatched bases: 4. Germline V gene data show CDR1 as SGHTA and CDR2 as FQGTGA. CDR3 residues: CASSASGSSYNEQFF. The CDR3 DNA reads TGTGCCAGCAGCGCTAGCGGTAGCTCCTACAATGAGCAGTTCTTC.

The chain recombines TRBV28 with TRBJ2-7; a possible D gene is TRBD1 (6 bases). The CDR3 sequence is 14 residues long. Germline V lookup: CDR1 MDHEN, CDR2 SYDVKM. The V end was cut by 3 bases, the J end by 5 bases, with 14 bases between. In DNA form, the CDR3 reads TGTGCCAGCAGTTTTGGGGGCGCGGTGAACGAGCAGTACTTC. This codes for CASSFGGAVNEQYF.

The chain joins TRBV12-3 or TRBV12-4 to TRBJ2-3; 7 positions match TRBD1. The junction had 10 bases not matched to a gene; V was cut back by 6 bases and J by 10 bases. The CDR3 length is 13 residues. The CDR3 DNA sequence: TGTGCCAGCAGCACGGGACAGAACCTATCGCAGTATTTT. Translation: CASSTGQNLSQYF.

This rearrangement joins TRBV5-1 to TRBJ2-1, with 12 bases fitting TRBD2. CDR1 SGHRS and CDR2 YFSETQ come from the germline V gene. The CDR3 spans 16 residues. The trim removed 1 base at V and 4 bases at J, leaving 3 bases unmatched. The CDR3 loop reads CASSLTTSGGYNEQFF. DNA of the CDR3: TGCGCCAGCAGCTTGACGACTAGCGGGGGATACAATGAGCAGTTCTTC.

The chain couples TRBV10-1 to TRBJ2-1; 7 bases agree with TRBD1. The ends lost 5 bases at V and 3 bases at J; junction bases unmatched: 7. Germline CDR1 is WNHNN and CDR2 is SYGVQD (reference sequence). CDR3 length: 15 residues. The CDR3 DNA sequence: TGCGCCAGCAGTCCCGGGACAGATATCTACAATGAGCAGTTCTTC. As protein: CASSPGTDIYNEQFF.

The CDR3 DNA reads as TGCAGCGCACTTAGAGGGACTAGCAGTTACGAGCAGTACTTC. Its translation: CSALRGTSSYEQYF. This chain links TRBV29-1 with TRBJ2-7; 9 bases line up with TRBD2. The germline gives CDR1 SQVTM, CDR2 ANQGSEA. V lost 7 bases to trimming and J lost 4 bases; unmatched junction nucleotides: 11. CDR3 length equals 14 residues.

This clone was seen a handful of times. This sequence joins TRBV18 and TRBJ1-2; D ambiguous. Germline CDR1 KGHSH, CDR2 LQKENI. Trimming cost V 2 bases and J 0 bases, with 7 bases left between them. This CDR3 contains 14 residues. The CDR3 DNA reads TGTGCCAGCTCACCAGAGACTTCTAACTATGGCTACACCTTC. This encodes CASSPETSNYGYTF.

The chain recombines TRBV18 with TRBJ2-1; D perhaps matches TRBD1 (6 bases). This CDR3 region has 13 residues. The germline V and J ends were trimmed by 6 bases and 12 bases, with 18 bases remaining between them. The germline V gene encodes CDR1 KGHSH and CDR2 LQKENI. The CDR3 sequence is CASSLQGSLWQFF. CDR3 bases: TGTGCCAGCTCCCTTCAGGGGAGTCTTTGGCAGTTCTTC. The full variable domain, in which reference TRBV18 and TRBJ2-1 provide the parts outside the CDR3, is NAGVMQNPRHLVRRRGQEARLRCSPMKGHSHVYWYRQLPEEGLKFMVYLQKENIIDESGMPKERFSAEFPKEGPSILRIQQVVRGDSAAYFCASSLQGSLWQFFGPGTRLTVL.

The chain employs TRBV6-1 and TRBJ1-6, with no clear D. Germline-derived CDR1 and CDR2 are MNHNS and SASEGT. V was pared by 2 bases and J by 7 bases, with 6 bases between. This CDR3 is 13 amino acids long. In DNA, the CDR3 is TGTGCCAGCAGTGAAACAGAGAATTCACCCCTCCACTTT. It translates to CASSETENSPLHF.

The rearrangement joins TRBV7-2 to TRBJ1-2; D unclear. CDR1 is SGHTA and CDR2 is FQGNSA in the germline V gene. V dropped 0 bases and J dropped 4 bases, with 6 bases sitting between them. The CDR3 has 13 amino acids. CDR3 coding DNA: TGTGCCAGCAGCTTAGCCGGGTTCTATGGCTACACCTTC. It codes for CASSLAGFYGYTF.

This clone turned up a few times. This chain joins TRBV27 and TRBJ1-4; 9 bases match TRBD1. V lost 5 bases and J lost 4; bases outside the gene matches: 11. Germline lookup yields CDR1 MNHEY and CDR2 SMNVEV (reference sequence). This CDR3 contains 17 residues. The CDR3 DNA reads TGTGCCAGCAGTGCGGGGACAGGGCTCCCCTTTAATGAAAAACTGTTTTTT. Its protein is CASSAGTGLPFNEKLFF.

The V call is TRBV4-1, the J call TRBJ1-1; D is unresolved. With 0 bases removed from V and 2 bases from J, the gap between germline ends came to 10 bases. This CDR3 spans 15 amino acids. Germline V CDR1 and CDR2: MGHRA, YSYEKL. CDR3 loop: CASSQDLRTNTEAFF. CDR3 sequence (DNA): TGCGCCAGCAGCCAAGATCTGCGGACTAACACTGAAGCTTTCTTT.

The rearrangement links TRBV5-1 to TRBJ2-2; 7 bases line up with TRBD1. V was pared by 4 bases and J by 0 bases, with 6 bases of the junction left unmatched. Germline V gives CDR1 SGHRS, CDR2 YFSETQ. The CDR3 totals 16 residues. The chain's CDR3 is CASSRDSPTNTGELFF. Here the CDR3 DNA reads TGCGCCAGCAGCCGGGACAGCCCGACGAACACCGGGGAGCTGTTTTTT.

The chain links TRBV11-2 to TRBJ1-5; tentative D call: TRBD1 (5 bases). Germline V lookup: CDR1 SGHAT, CDR2 FQNNGV. The CDR3 has 14 amino acids. V gave up 3 bases and J gave up 6 bases, with 12 bases separating them. CDR3 residues: CASSLGTEGQPQHF. DNA of the CDR3: TGTGCCAGCAGCTTGGGGACGGAGGGTCAGCCCCAGCATTTT.